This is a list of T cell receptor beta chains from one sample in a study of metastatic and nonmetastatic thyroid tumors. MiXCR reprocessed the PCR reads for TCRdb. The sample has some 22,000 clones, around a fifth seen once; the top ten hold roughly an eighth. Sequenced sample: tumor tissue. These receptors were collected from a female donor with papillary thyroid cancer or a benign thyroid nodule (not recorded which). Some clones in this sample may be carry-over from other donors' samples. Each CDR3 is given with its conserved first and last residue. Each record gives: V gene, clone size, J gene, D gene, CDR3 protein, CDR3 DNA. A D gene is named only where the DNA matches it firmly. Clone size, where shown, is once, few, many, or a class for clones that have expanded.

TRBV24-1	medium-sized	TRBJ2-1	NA	CATSGRDYNEQFF	TGTGCCACCAGTGGCCGGGACTACAATGAGCAGTTCTTC
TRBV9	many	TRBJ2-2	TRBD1	CASSVGQGAPTGELFF	TGTGCCAGCAGCGTAGGACAGGGGGCGCCCACCGGGGAGCTGTTTTTT
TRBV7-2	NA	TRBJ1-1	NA	CASSQGCGNTEAFF	TGTGCCAGCAGCCAGGGGTGTGGGAACACTGAAGCTTTCTTT
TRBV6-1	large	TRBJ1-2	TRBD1	CASSPGQGSSYGYTF	TGTGCCAGCAGTCCAGGACAGGGGTCGTCCTATGGCTACACCTTC
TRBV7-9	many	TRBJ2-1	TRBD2	CASSSLAGGYNEQFF	TGTGCCAGCAGCTCACTAGCGGGAGGGTACAATGAGCAGTTCTTC
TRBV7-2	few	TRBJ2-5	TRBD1	CASSFRIGTAKETQYF	TGTGCCAGCAGCTTTAGGATCGGGACAGCCAAAGAGACCCAGTACTTC
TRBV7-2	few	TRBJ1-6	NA	CASSLYSQPLHF	TGTGCCAGCAGCTTATACAGTCAGCCCCTCCACTTT
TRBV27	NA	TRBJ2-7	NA	CASSPTISRAVEQYF	TGTGCCAGCAGTCCCACCATCTCCAGGGCGGTAGAGCAGTACTTC
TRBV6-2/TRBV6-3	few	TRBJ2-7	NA	CASSDTGVVEQYF	TGTGCCAGCAGTGACACGGGAGTGGTCGAGCAGTACTTC
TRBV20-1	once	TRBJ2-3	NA	CSARDWGSGDGDTQYF	TGCAGTGCTAGAGATTGGGGTAGCGGTGATGGGGATACGCAGTATTTT
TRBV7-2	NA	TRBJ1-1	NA	CASSLQQGSEAFF	TGTGCCAGCAGTCTTCAACAGGGAAGTGAAGCTTTCTTT
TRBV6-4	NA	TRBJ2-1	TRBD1	CASSSKQGEDYNEQFF	TGTGCCAGCAGTTCCAAACAGGGGGAGGACTACAATGAGCAGTTCTTC
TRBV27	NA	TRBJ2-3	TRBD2	CASSPTSGIRDTQYF	TGTGCCAGCAGCCCGACTAGCGGGATAAGAGATACGCAGTATTTT